The rows below give T cell receptor beta chains drawn from one sample of a study of CXCR3-negative and CXCR3-positive naive CD8 T cells. TCRdb reanalyzed the 5' RACE reads, giving one entry per CDR3 protein sequence and no DNA. The sample includes roughly 110,000 distinct CDR3 sequences. The material sequenced was naive CXCR3+ CD8+ T cells from blood. These receptors all stem from a human donor in good health. Some clones in this sample may be carry-over from other donors' samples. CDR3s include the opening cysteine and the closing phenylalanine or tryptophan.

>TRBV10-3|16|TRBJ2-7
CAISEKGQGPSYEQYF
>TRBV24-1|15|TRBJ2-1
CATSDPRDRDNEQFF
>TRBV7-2|14|TRBJ1-1
CASSFDWGSTEAFF
>TRBV19|11|TRBJ2-3
CASSTTDTQYF
>TRBV10-3|15|TRBJ2-5
CAISDEGTAEETQYF
>TRBV2|15|TRBJ1-1
CASRVAGTGLTEAFF
>TRBV27|13|TRBJ1-1
CASRPQGNTEAFF
>TRBV4-3|15|TRBJ1-2
CASSQDQGQGAGYTF
>TRBV27|15|TRBJ2-1
CASSSGLVGTGEQFF
>TRBV28|15|TRBJ2-4
CASSLSSGHKNIQYF
>TRBV14|15|TRBJ2-1
CASSQDGGGVYEQFF
>TRBV6-5|12|TRBJ1-5
CASSYPGQPQHF
>TRBV9|11|TRBJ1-2
CASSGAYGYTF
>TRBV7-2|16|TRBJ2-7
CASSYGTSGSSYEQYF
>TRBV29-1|12|TRBJ2-1
CSVEEGNNEQFF
>TRBV4-1|17|TRBJ1-2
CASSQDRDKGQFDGYTF
>TRBV3-1|16|TRBJ2-1
CASSQDAGALLNEQFF
>TRBV5-1|15|TRBJ2-1
CASIAGQGMRNEQFF
>TRBV5-1|14|TRBJ2-1
CASSLATDPRKQFF
>TRBV3-1|15|TRBJ2-5
CASSLLFGAEETQYF
>TRBV7-2|13|TRBJ2-3
CASSRGLADTQYF
>TRBV14|13|TRBJ2-7
CASSQEGGFEQYF
>TRBV28|18|TRBJ2-3
CASSLKGASLLSTDTQYF
>TRBV12-3/TRBV12-4|16|TRBJ2-1
CASSLNLLAGGPRKFF
>TRBV3-1|14|TRBJ2-7
CASSQAMRPYEQYF
>TRBV19|15|TRBJ2-5
CASSMIATASETQYF
>TRBV19|18|TRBJ2-1
CASSIFLASGGSYNEQFF
>TRBV7-3|13|TRBJ1-1
CASSLGGKTEAFF
>TRBV15|16|TRBJ2-1
CATSEGTGAPYNEQFF
>TRBV4-3|16|TRBJ2-7
CASSQEEGTTSYEQYF
>TRBV12-3/TRBV12-4|17|TRBJ2-7
CASSPGLAGEGSYEQYF
>TRBV29-1|13|TRBJ2-7
CSVETTGDYEQYF
>TRBV10-3|16|TRBJ2-7
CAISESRTSGTYEQYF
>TRBV2|14|TRBJ2-5
CASESVTGKETQYF
>TRBV28|14|TRBJ2-7
CASSFPQYSYEQYF
>TRBV28|17|TRBJ2-5
CASSAGGVRGGRETQYF
>TRBV25-1|12|TRBJ2-7
CASSWSGGEQYF
>TRBV23-1|18|TRBJ2-5
CASSQSEYDRVTQETQYF
>TRBV12-3/TRBV12-4|13|TRBJ1-5
CASTDRVWQPQHF
>TRBV13|14|TRBJ1-6
CASSAGPAVSPLHF
>TRBV29-1|13|TRBJ1-3
CSVGDSSGNTIYF
>TRBV29-1|15|TRBJ2-7
CSVPGLAGGNYEQYF
>TRBV2|14|TRBJ2-7
CASQSGTGFNEQYF
>TRBV19|15|TRBJ1-2
CASTLRDLSNYGYTF
>TRBV5-1|12|TRBJ1-1
CASNNMNTEAFF
>TRBV29-1|13|TRBJ2-1
CSVDASSYNEQFF
>TRBV20-1|14|TRBJ1-2
CSAAPGQVSYGYTF
>TRBV19|16|TRBJ2-1
CASSIEGGTGFHEQFF
>TRBV19|13|TRBJ1-5
CASSLEDYQPQHF
>TRBV29-1|11|TRBJ2-2
CSVWDTGELFF
>TRBV7-9|14|TRBJ2-7
CASSSGQGPYEQYF
>TRBV20-1|12|TRBJ1-2
CSATTGGDGYTF
>TRBV29-1|15|TRBJ1-1
CSVEDRKLMNTEAFF
>TRBV20-1|12|TRBJ2-1
CSASGSSNEQFF
>TRBV5-1|17|TRBJ2-4
CASSSSRDRGPPNIQYF